This T cell receptor beta chain was retrieved from a study of blood T cell repertoires in COVID-19. In the study overall: Both acute and convalescent COVID-19 samples were obtained from the United States, Italy and Spain. Sources were T cells, B-cell-depleted T cells, or PBMCs; the material itself was cDNA or gDNA.

Trimming pared 4 bases from V and 0 bases from J, leaving 11 bases between. This CDR3 contains 14 residues. Germline-derived CDR1 and CDR2 are SGHRS and YFSETQ. In the source study's methods: Amplification of reference gene primers provided the estimated nucleated cell counts. Assay: immunoSEQ multiplex PCR; the TCRdb copy retains only in-frame clones and omits some. That table is the source of V, J and clone size, and D and trimming were worked out from the DNA. The table shows approximately 260,000 clones, with around 86% occurring only once. The sample consisted of peripheral blood. The chain carries TRBV5-1 and TRBJ2-7; D is possibly TRBD1 (6 bases). The sequence was obtained from a woman aged 60-70 years with active or convalescent COVID-19. The CDR3 sequence: CASSATGSSYEQYF. The CDR3, as DNA: TGCGCCAGCAGCGCCACAGGGTCCTCCTACGAGCAGTACTTC.